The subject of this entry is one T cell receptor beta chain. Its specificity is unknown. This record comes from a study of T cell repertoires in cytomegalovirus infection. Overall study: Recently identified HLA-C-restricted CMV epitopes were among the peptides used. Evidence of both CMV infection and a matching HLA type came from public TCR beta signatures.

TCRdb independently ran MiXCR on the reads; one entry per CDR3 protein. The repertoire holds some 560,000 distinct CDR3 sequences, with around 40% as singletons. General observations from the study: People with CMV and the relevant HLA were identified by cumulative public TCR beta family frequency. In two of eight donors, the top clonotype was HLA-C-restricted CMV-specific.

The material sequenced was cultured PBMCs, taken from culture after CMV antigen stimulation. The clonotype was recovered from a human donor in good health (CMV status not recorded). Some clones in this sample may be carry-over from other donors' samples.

The CDR3 DNA sequence: TGTGCCAGCAGCTTTGGGGGACAGGGCGCGAACACCGGGGAGCTGTTTTTT. It translates to CASSFGGQGANTGELFF. The rearrangement uses TRBV5-4 and TRBJ2-2; 9 bases line up with TRBD1. CDR1 and CDR2 from the germline V gene are SGHNT and YYREEE (reference sequence). The CDR3 runs 17 residues. The trim removed 2 bases at V and 0 bases at J, leaving 5 bases unmatched.